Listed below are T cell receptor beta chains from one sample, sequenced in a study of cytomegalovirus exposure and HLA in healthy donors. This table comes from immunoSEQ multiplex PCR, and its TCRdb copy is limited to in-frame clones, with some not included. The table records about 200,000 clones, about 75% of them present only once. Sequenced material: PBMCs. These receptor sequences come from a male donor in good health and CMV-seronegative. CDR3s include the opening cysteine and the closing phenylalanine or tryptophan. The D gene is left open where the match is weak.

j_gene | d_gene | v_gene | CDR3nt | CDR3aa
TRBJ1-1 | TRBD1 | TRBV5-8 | TGTGCCAGCATCCCACAGGGGACGAACACTGAAGCTTTCTTT | CASIPQGTNTEAFF
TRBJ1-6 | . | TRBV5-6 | TGTGCCAGCAGCTTTGCAGGGGAGAATTCACCCCTCCACTTT | CASSFAGENSPLHF
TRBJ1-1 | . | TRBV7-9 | TGTGCCAGCAGCGAACAGGGCCCTGAAGCTTTCTTT | CASSEQGPEAFF
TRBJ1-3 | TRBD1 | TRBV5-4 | TGTGCCAGCAGCTTGGATAGGACAGGGAGTGGAAACACCATATATTTT | CASSLDRTGSGNTIYF
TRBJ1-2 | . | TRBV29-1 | TGCAGCGTTGAGCTCTGGCGGCCTACCTATGGCTACACCTTC | CSVELWRPTYGYTF
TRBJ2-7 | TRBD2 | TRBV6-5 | TGTGCCAGCAGTGGTATAGCGGGAGTTCTCTACGAGCAGTACTTC | CASSGIAGVLYEQYF
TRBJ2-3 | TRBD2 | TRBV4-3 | TGCGCCAGCAGCCAAGATGGAGGAGGGGCTAGCGGGAGAACAGATACGCAGTATTTT | CASSQDGGGASGRTDTQYF
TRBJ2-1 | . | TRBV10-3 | TGTGCCATAACTCTCTCGTCGGGAGCGGGCAATGAGCAGTTCTTC | CAITLSSGAGNEQFF
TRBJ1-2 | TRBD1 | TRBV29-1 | TGCAGCGTTTGGGCAGGGGGGAACTATGGCTACACCTTC | CSVWAGGNYGYTF
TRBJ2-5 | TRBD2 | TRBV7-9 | TGTGCCAGCAGCCCCAGTAGCGGGAGAGACGAGACCCAGTACTTC | CASSPSSGRDETQYF
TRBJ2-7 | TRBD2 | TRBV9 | TGTGCCAGCAGCGTAGGACTAGCGGGAGGGGCCTACGAGCAGTACTTC | CASSVGLAGGAYEQYF